This paragraph reports one T cell receptor beta chain. The target antigen is unknown. The data derive from a study of blood T cells in healthy people across ages. General study points: PBMCs were not sorted, which prevented a conclusive comparison of naive versus antigen-experienced cells. TCR beta diversity correlated strongly with naive T cell percentage.

There are 14 residues in the CDR3. Losses at the gene ends were 6 bases for V and 3 bases for J; bases not matched to a gene: 9. The germline V gene has CDR1 DFQATT and CDR2 SNEGSKA (reference sequence). Primed by a sample-barcoded 5' primer and a J-beta primer mix, a second PCR proceeded for about 6 to 12 cycles. Researchers report that a template-switch adaptor with 12 random nucleotides tagged each cDNA molecule. Each of the samples gave a minimum of 2.5 million paired-end reads that contained CDR3. MiXCR, run by TCRdb on the 5' RACE reads, gives a single entry per CDR3 protein. The sample shows around 1,700,000 distinct CDR3 sequences, approximately 30% of them seen only once.

V is TRBV20-1 and J is TRBJ2-3, with 7 bases that match TRBD1. The sequenced sample consisted of blood. This TCR was sampled from a woman in her 30s in good health. The CDR3 DNA reads as TGCAGTGCCGTAACCAGGGGGAGAACAGATACGCAGTATTTT. It yields the protein CSAVTRGRTDTQYF.